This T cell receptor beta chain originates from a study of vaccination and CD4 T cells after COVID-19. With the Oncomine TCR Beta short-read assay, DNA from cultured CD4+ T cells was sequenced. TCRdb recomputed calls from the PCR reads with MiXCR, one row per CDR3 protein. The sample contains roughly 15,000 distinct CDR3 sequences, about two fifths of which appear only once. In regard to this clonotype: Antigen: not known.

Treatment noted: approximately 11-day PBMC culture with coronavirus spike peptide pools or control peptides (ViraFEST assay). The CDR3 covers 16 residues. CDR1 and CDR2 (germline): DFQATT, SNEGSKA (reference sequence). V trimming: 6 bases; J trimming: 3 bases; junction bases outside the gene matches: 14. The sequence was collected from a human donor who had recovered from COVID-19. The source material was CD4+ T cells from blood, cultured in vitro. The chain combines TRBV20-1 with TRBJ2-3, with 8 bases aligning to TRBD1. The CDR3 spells CSAMNARTGGTDTQYF. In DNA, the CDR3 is TGCAGTGCGATGAATGCCCGCACAGGGGGAACAGATACGCAGTATTTT.